Reported below is one TCR beta chain. Antigen: not known. The data derive from a study of T cell responses to AZD1222 COVID-19 vaccine. Study findings and constraints: Mostly white British, mostly female donors; authors suggested clonal diversity may be underestimated. Only a handful of AZD1222 recipients tested seropositive at baseline. Regions 160-218 and 743-854 dominated among vaccine-associated CD4 TCRs spanning spike.

Second-dose schedules of about 4 or about 12 weeks were combined. Germline values: CDR1 MNHEY, CDR2 SMNVEV (reference sequence). V lost 5 bases, J lost 4 bases, and 21 bases lay in between. There are 16 residues in the CDR3. Measured with immunoSEQ multiplex PCR; TCRdb has only the in-frame clones, and not every one. The sample records some 130,000 clones, around 90% being singletons. The specimen was peripheral blood, collected 28 days after the second AZD1222 dose. The receptor was isolated from an adult who received the AZD1222 COVID-19 vaccine. The chain links TRBV27 to TRBJ2-7; D not resolved. This chain's CDR3 is CASSPRPAAVSYEQYF. The DNA for the CDR3 is TGTGCCAGCAGTCCCCGCCCCGCCGCAGTAAGTTACGAGCAGTACTTC.